Sequencing of this TCR beta chain was carried out in a study of blood T cell repertoires in COVID-19. Study in general: Samples came from the United States, Italy and Spain, spanning acute and convalescent COVID-19. The cDNA or gDNA used as material had been derived from T cells, B-cell-depleted T cells, or PBMCs.

Of note for this clone: Other DNA sequences from this sample encode an identical CDR3 as well.

How the authors handled the data: Quantification of nucleated cells was approximated via reference gene primer amplification. Sequenced by immunoSEQ multiplex PCR; TCRdb stores in-frame clones only, minus some. That table supplies the V and J calls and clone size; D and trimming were determined from the DNA. This table holds fewer than 150,000 clones, about 90% found once. Per the germline V gene, CDR1 is SQVTM and CDR2 is ANQGSEA. After removal of 4 bases from V and 8 bases from J, the junction contained 5 bases not matched to a gene. CDR3 size: 12 residues. V gene TRBV29-1 combines with J gene TRBJ1-2, with 9 bases matching TRBD1. Material: peripheral blood. The sequence was collected from a woman aged 50 to 65 who had recovered from COVID-19. The CDR3: CSVVGQGNGYTF. In DNA, the CDR3 is TGCAGCGTTGTGGGACAGGGTAACGGCTACACCTTC.